This T cell receptor (beta chain) was profiled in a study of CD8 T cells in Susac syndrome. Overall study context: At the time their blood was drawn, patients with Susac syndrome were either therapy-naive, on corticosteroids (with some of them also receiving intravenous immunoglobulin), or on intravenous immunoglobulin alone.

The CDR3 spans 13 residues. Germline CDR1 SGDLS, CDR2 YYNGEE. V lost 7 bases and J 7 bases, leaving 12 bases between the germline ends. The RNA input was roughly 0.45 to 1 ug, and it was reverse transcribed with random hexamers. TCRdb re-derived calls from the immunoSEQ multiplex PCR reads in MiXCR, one entry per CDR3 protein. Here the sample spans 200,000 to 250,000 distinct CDR3 sequences, 94% being singletons. Susac syndrome patients met recently defined diagnostic criteria for definite or probable disease. Through negative isolation, CD4+ and CD8+ T cells were obtained, while TEMRA cells were enriched using FACS.

Sequencing was performed on CD4+ T cells from PBMCs. The chain joins TRBV9 to TRBJ1-6; TRBD1 might be the D (5 bases). The TCR was taken from a human donor with Susac syndrome. This CDR3 is CASRGAQNSPLHF. The CDR3 DNA follows: TGTGCCAGCCGTGGGGCGCAGAATTCACCCCTCCACTTT. The full variable domain, rest sourced from reference TRBV9 and TRBJ1-6, is DSGVTQTPKHLITATGQRVTLRCSPRSGDLSVYWYQQSLDQGLQFLIQYYNGEERAKGNILERFSAQQFPDLHSELNLSSLELGDSALYFCASRGAQNSPLHFGNGTRLTVT.